The 2 T cell receptor beta chains listed next were all sequenced from one sample in a study of blood T cell repertoires in COVID-19. Method: immunoSEQ multiplex PCR; TCRdb's copy keeps in-frame clones and lacks some. The table has tens of thousands of clones, roughly 90% seen once. Input material: peripheral blood. The source of these receptors is a man aged 50 to 59 with COVID-19, enrolled during active disease.

The V gene is TRBV6-5, the J gene TRBJ1-1; 7 positions match TRBD1. The CDR3 extends over 15 amino acids. V shed 6 bases and J 2 bases; nucleotides not matched to a gene: 9. The germline CDR1 and CDR2 sequences are MNHEY and SVGAGI. DNA of the CDR3: TGTGCCAGCAGCTATCGGGACAGCCTCAACACTGAAGCTTTCTTT. Amino acids: CASSYRDSLNTEAFF.

The J gene is TRBJ1-1, the V gene TRBV4-3, with 8 bases aligning to TRBD1. Germline V gene sequence: CDR1 LGHNA, CDR2 YSLEER. This CDR3 spans 16 amino acids. With 0 bases clipped from V and 1 base from J, the junction kept 4 bases outside the gene matches. CDR3 nucleotides: TGCGCCAGCAGCCAAGATGGGGGGACAGGGAACACTGAAGCTTTCTTT. Translation: CASSQDGGTGNTEAFF.